This TCR beta chain was sequenced for a study of OX40 agonist ivuxolimab in advanced cancers. The repertoire was sequenced with immunoSEQ multiplex PCR; TCRdb's copy has only in-frame clones and lacks some. The sample lists approximately 90,000 clones; 70% to 90% were seen once. As concerns this clone: The antigen is not known.

Overall study results and limits: Expanded peripheral T cells had an undetermined antigen specificity. Mean expanded clone counts were higher in CD8+ than CD4+ T cells.

CDR1 and CDR2 from the germline V gene are SNHLY and FYNNEI. Trimming cost V 8 bases and J 0 bases, with 7 bases left between them. The CDR3 has 13 amino acids. The source was CD4+ or CD8+ T cells sorted from blood, collected in a trial of the OX40 agonist ivuxolimab. V and J are TRBV2 and TRBJ2-2; D may match TRBD1 or TRBD2 (5 bases each). The TCR comes from an adult with an advanced solid tumor such as melanoma, head and neck, liver or kidney cancer. CDR3 sequence: CASGDANTGELFF. CDR3 in DNA: TGTGCCAGCGGGGACGCGAACACCGGGGAGCTGTTTTTT.